These 29 T cell receptor beta chains came from one sample sequenced in a study of blood T cell repertoires in COVID-19. Some clones are missing from TCRdb's copy, which holds only in-frame ones; the method was immunoSEQ multiplex PCR. Of some 510,000 clones listed, roughly 88% are singletons. The specimen sequenced was PBMCs or T cells enriched from blood (not recorded which). Receptors were obtained from a woman aged 40 to 55 who had recovered from COVID-19.

The rearrangement joins TRBV11-3 to TRBJ2-7, with 7 nucleotides matching TRBD1. Germline values: CDR1 SGHNT, CDR2 YENEEA. CDR3 size: 16 residues. Trimming cost V 5 bases and J 3 bases; bases outside gene matches: 13. The CDR3 here is CASSAQGTAGGYEQYF. The CDR3, as DNA: TGTGCCAGCAGCGCACAAGGGACAGCAGGAGGCTACGAGCAGTACTTC.

The chain uses TRBV27 and TRBJ1-1; 9 bases line up with TRBD1. V was pared by 6 bases and J by 5 bases, with 10 bases of the junction left unmatched. This CDR3 is 15 amino acids long. The germline CDR1 and CDR2 sequences are MNHEY and SMNVEV (reference sequence). CDR3 sequence (DNA): TGTGCCAGCAGACGCCCCGGACAGGGGAGAACTGAAGCTTTCTTT. Residues: CASRRPGQGRTEAFF.

The chain links TRBV19 to TRBJ1-4; possibly TRBD1 for D (6 bases). Germline values: CDR1 LNHDA, CDR2 SQIVND (reference sequence). The CDR3 sequence is 16 residues long. V gave up 1 base and J gave up 2 bases, with 11 bases separating them. CDR3 in amino acids: CASSIARGFTNEKLFF. CDR3 nucleotide sequence: TGTGCCAGTAGTATAGCCAGGGGATTCACTAATGAAAAACTGTTTTTT.

V is TRBV18 and J is TRBJ1-6; unclear D gene. From germline, CDR1 is KGHSH and CDR2 LQKENI. V lost 3 bases and J lost 7, with 4 bases in between. The CDR3 contains 12 residues. The CDR3 here is CASSPPNSPLHF. As DNA, the CDR3 is TGTGCCAGCTCACCCCCAAATTCACCCCTCCACTTT.

This rearrangement joins TRBV5-5 to TRBJ1-1; no clear D. The CDR3 is made up of 13 amino acids. V lost 4 bases to trimming and J lost 2 bases, with 9 bases between them. CDR1 is SGHKS and CDR2 is YYEKEE in the germline V gene (reference sequence). The CDR3 DNA reads as TGTGCCAGCAGCCTGAACCTAAACACTGAAGCTTTCTTT. Its protein product is CASSLNLNTEAFF.

The V call is TRBV6-2 or TRBV6-3, the J call TRBJ2-7; D may be TRBD1 (6 bases). The ends were cut back, 6 bases at V and 2 bases at J, with 11 bases in the middle. CDR1 and CDR2 (germline): MNHEY, SVGEGT. This CDR3 has 13 amino acids. This CDR3 is CASSPGQPYEQYF. The CDR3 coding sequence is TGTGCCAGCAGCCCGGGACAACCCTACGAGCAGTACTTC.

The chain couples TRBV11-2 to TRBJ2-7; 12 nucleotides match TRBD2. Losses at the gene ends were 5 bases for V and 4 bases for J; bases not matched to a gene: 12. This CDR3 has 17 amino acids. Germline assignment: CDR1 SGHAT and CDR2 FQNNGV. CDR3 DNA: TGTGCCAGCAGCCCTAACCGGCCTCTAGCGGGAGGGTACGAGCAGTACTTC. Translating it yields CASSPNRPLAGGYEQYF.

V is TRBV7-2 and J is TRBJ2-1, with TRBD2 identical over 10 bases. Germline V gene lookup returns CDR1 SGHTA and CDR2 FQGNSA. The trim removed 0 bases at V and 12 bases at J, leaving 5 bases unmatched. The length of the CDR3 is 14 residues. As DNA, the CDR3 is TGTGCCAGCAGCTTAGCGGGACTAGCGCAAGGGCAGTTCTTC. Translating it yields CASSLAGLAQGQFF.

In its sample, this clone was seen once. The rearrangement joins TRBV25-1 to TRBJ2-5; 9 positions agree with TRBD1. Germline-derived CDR1 and CDR2 are MGHDK and SYGVNS. With V trimmed by 5 bases and J by 3 bases, 10 bases remained unmatched. The CDR3 is made up of 16 amino acids. CDR3 coding DNA: TGTGCCAGCAGTCTCCACAGGGGGCGCATAGAAGAGACCCAGTACTTC. It is translated as CASSLHRGRIEETQYF.

The chain recombines TRBV6-5 with TRBJ1-2; D may be TRBD1 (5 bases). V was cut by 6 bases and J by 5 bases, with 16 bases left in between. Germline CDR1 and CDR2: MNHEY and SVGAGI. CDR3 length equals 14 residues. Here the CDR3 reads CASRPGGLNYGYTF. The CDR3 nucleotides are TGTGCCAGCAGGCCGGGGGGGTTGAATTATGGCTACACCTTC.

This chain uses TRBV6-4 with TRBJ2-5, with D perhaps TRBD1 (5 bases). Germline V CDR1 and CDR2: MRHNA, SNTAGT. Trimming removed 0 bases at V and 1 base at J, with 12 bases between. CDR3 length: 16 amino acids. The DNA for the CDR3 is TGTGCCAGCAGTGACTCGAGTGGGCAGGGCCAAGAGACCCAGTACTTC. Protein: CASSDSSGQGQETQYF.

This chain uses TRBV27 with TRBJ1-2; TRBD1 aligns across 8 bases. V gave up 5 bases and J gave up 6 bases; unmatched junction bases: 11. Germline values: CDR1 MNHEY, CDR2 SMNVEV (reference sequence). This CDR3 is built from 15 residues. The CDR3 region is CASSASGGGLDGYTF. CDR3 in DNA: TGTGCCAGCAGTGCCTCAGGGGGCGGGTTGGATGGCTACACCTTC.

The rearrangement links TRBV24-1 to TRBJ2-2, with 14 positions matching TRBD2. Germline CDR1 and CDR2: KGHDR and SFDVKD. The CDR3 length is 18 residues. Trimming removed 9 bases from V and 3 bases from J; junction bases left unmatched: 11. CDR3 sequence: CATSSGTSGSVDTGELFF. The DNA of the CDR3 is TGTGCCACCTCCTCCGGGACTAGCGGGAGTGTGGACACCGGGGAGCTGTTTTTT.

The chain is built from TRBV25-1 and TRBJ2-7, with 9 bases aligning to TRBD1. Germline V gene lookup returns CDR1 MGHDK and CDR2 SYGVNS. Trimming took 6 bases from V and 1 from J; bases not matched to a gene: 7. The CDR3 runs 15 residues. This CDR3 reads CASSPIGTGSYEQYF. CDR3 DNA: TGTGCCAGCAGCCCTATCGGGACAGGGTCCTACGAGCAGTACTTC.

The rearrangement joins TRBV7-2 to TRBJ2-7; the match to TRBD2 covers 11 bases. The CDR3 consists of 19 residues. With 1 base clipped from V and 6 bases from J, the junction kept 17 bases outside the gene matches. Germline CDR1 is SGHTA and CDR2 is FQGNSA. The CDR3 bases are TGTGCCAGCAGCTTAGTTGGAGGGATAGCGGGAGGGCCACGGGGCGAGCAGTACTTC. Translating gives CASSLVGGIAGGPRGEQYF. The variable domain in full, with the rest retrieved from reference TRBV7-2 and TRBJ2-7, is GAGVSQSPSNKVTEKGKDVELRCDPISGHTALYWYRQSLGQGLEFLIYFQGNSAPDKSGLPSDRFSAERTGGSVSTLTIQRTQQEDSAVYLCASSLVGGIAGGPRGEQYFGPGTRLTVT.

This sequence joins TRBV27 and TRBJ2-3; no clear D. The germline CDR1 and CDR2 sequences are MNHEY and SMNVEV (reference sequence). Trimming left V 0 bases short and J 0 bases short, with 10 bases between. CDR3 size: 16 residues. CDR3 coding DNA: TGTGCCAGCAGTTTATCAAAATTTCTAAGCACAGATACGCAGTATTTT. This encodes CASSLSKFLSTDTQYF.

The chain links TRBV19 to TRBJ1-3, with a possible D match to TRBD1 (6 bases). Between the trimmed V and J ends, which lost 2 bases and 6 bases, there was a span of 14 bases. CDR1 is LNHDA, CDR2 SQIVND, per germline (reference sequence). This CDR3 contains 15 residues. The CDR3: CASSIQGLVSNTIYF. CDR3 DNA sequence: TGTGCCAGTAGTATACAGGGGTTGGTTTCAAACACCATATATTTT.

The V call is TRBV27, the J call TRBJ2-1; weak D call: TRBD1 (6 bases). This CDR3 spans 15 amino acids. Trimming left V 5 bases short and J 3 bases short, with 14 bases between. In germline, CDR1 is MNHEY, CDR2 SMNVEV (reference sequence). The DNA for the CDR3 is TGTGCCAGCAGTCCCGTGGACAGCCTCTACAATGAGCAGTTCTTC. This translates into CASSPVDSLYNEQFF.

The chain employs TRBV24-1 and TRBJ2-1; 7 positions match TRBD1. This CDR3 is 15 amino acids long. CDR1 is KGHDR and CDR2 is SFDVKD in the germline V gene. Trimming removed 3 bases from V and 9 bases from J; junction bases left unmatched: 10. In DNA form, the CDR3 reads TGTGCCACCAGTGATAGGACAGGAGCTTGGGGTGAGCAGTTCTTC. Amino acids: CATSDRTGAWGEQFF.

The chain links TRBV24-1 to TRBJ2-7; D might be TRBD1 (5 bases). Germline V gene data show CDR1 as KGHDR and CDR2 as SFDVKD. V was cut by 5 bases and J by 6 bases, with 16 bases left in between. The CDR3 loop spans 14 amino acids. The CDR3 region is CATSVSGSTGEQYF. The CDR3 DNA reads as TGTGCCACCAGTGTATCAGGGTCTACGGGCGAGCAGTACTTC.

DNA of the CDR3: TGTGCCAGCACCCGGACAGCCACGGGGACAGGAGATACGCAGTATTTT. Encoded protein: CASTRTATGTGDTQYF. V usage is TRBV7-9 and J usage is TRBJ2-3; 8 positions agree with TRBD1. Germline CDR1 and CDR2: SEHNR and FQNEAQ (reference sequence). The CDR3 is 16 residues long. After removal of 7 bases from V and 5 bases from J, the junction contained 14 bases not matched to a gene.

V usage is TRBV9 and J usage is TRBJ2-1; D gene ambiguous. Between the trimmed V and J ends, which lost 0 bases and 5 bases, there was a span of 12 bases. The germline gives CDR1 SGDLS, CDR2 YYNGEE. The CDR3 runs 15 residues. CDR3 DNA: TGTGCCAGCAGCGTAGCTGTTAGCCTGGACAATGAGCAGTTCTTC. Translation gives CASSVAVSLDNEQFF.

The chain carries TRBV3-1 (or the pseudogene TRBV3-2) and TRBJ2-1; D remains ambiguous. The CDR3 runs 14 residues. Germline CDR1 and CDR2: LGHDT and YNNKEL (reference sequence). V gave up 8 bases and J gave up 5 bases, with 16 bases separating them. As DNA, the CDR3 is TGTGCCAGCGGCGCCCCCGGAGTTCACAATGAGCAGTTCTTC. Protein sequence: CASGAPGVHNEQFF.

This chain connects TRBV28 to TRBJ2-1, with TRBD2 matching over 9 bases. Germline values: CDR1 MDHEN, CDR2 SYDVKM. The CDR3 extends over 14 amino acids. In nucleotides, the CDR3 is TGTGTCGCCCCTGCGGGAGGGTACGGGGGCGAGCAGTTCTTC. Translating it yields CVAPAGGYGGEQFF. Based on the CDR3 plus reference TRBV28 and TRBJ2-1, the full variable domain is DVKVTQSSRYLVKRTGEKVFLECVQDMDHENMFWYRQDPGLGLRLIYFSYDVKMKEKGDIPEGYSVSREKKERFSLILESASTNQTSMYLCVAPAGGYGGEQFFGPGTRLTVL.

In nucleotides, the CDR3 is TGCGCCAGCAGCCCCAGCGACAGGGCGAACACTGAAGCTTTCTTT. Its translation: CASSPSDRANTEAFF. V is TRBV5-1 and J is TRBJ1-1, with TRBD1 matching over 7 bases. CDR1 is SGHRS, CDR2 YFSETQ, per germline. The CDR3 has 15 residues. The junction had 7 bases not matched to a gene; V was cut back by 4 bases and J by 1 base.

The chain couples TRBV5-1 to TRBJ2-2; the D is unclear. V lost 6 bases to trimming and J lost 4 bases, with 16 bases between them. Germline assignment: CDR1 SGHRS and CDR2 YFSETQ. The CDR3 length is 15 residues. The CDR3 DNA reads as TGCGCCAGCACTCAGGCTGGCTCCTCCACCGGGGAGCTGTTTTTT. Amino acid sequence: CASTQAGSSTGELFF.

The rearrangement links TRBV6-5 to TRBJ1-2; the match to TRBD1 covers 8 bases. Germline V gene data show CDR1 as MNHEY and CDR2 as SVGAGI. V lost 4 bases, J lost 4 bases, and 11 bases stayed unmatched. There are 16 residues in the CDR3. CDR3: CASSSPKGQAVYGYTF. In DNA, the CDR3 is TGTGCCAGCAGTTCCCCCAAGGGACAGGCCGTCTATGGCTACACCTTC.

The V call is TRBV6-5, the J call TRBJ2-2; 8 bases are a match to TRBD2. The CDR3 contains 13 residues. Germline V gene lookup returns CDR1 MNHEY and CDR2 SVGAGI. V was clipped by 7 bases and J by 4 bases; unmatched bases: 2. CDR3: CASKREFTGELFF. The CDR3 coding sequence is TGTGCCAGCAAGCGGGAGTTCACCGGGGAGCTGTTTTTT.

A note on this clone: The sample carries other DNA sequences with the same CDR3. The chain combines TRBV5-1 with TRBJ2-2; D possibly corresponds to TRBD1 (6 bases). Trimming stripped 2 bases from V and 2 bases from J, with 10 bases between. This CDR3 is built from 15 residues. CDR1 SGHRS and CDR2 YFSETQ come from the germline V gene. The CDR3 reads CASSLSRGNTGELFF. The CDR3 DNA follows: TGCGCCAGCAGCTTAAGCAGGGGTAACACCGGGGAGCTGTTTTTT.